The rows below give T cell receptor beta chains drawn from one sample of a study of read filtering for tumor transcriptome and immune sequencing. MiXCR was run by TCRdb on the reads, yielding one entry per CDR3 protein. The table has approximately 59,000 distinct CDR3 sequences, 10% to 15% seen once; the top ten hold approximately 16%. Sequenced material: a population of CD138-negative cells sorted from bone marrow. These receptors all stem from a donor at least 40 years old with multiple myeloma. Each CDR3 is given with its conserved first and last residue. The order of the fields is J gene, clone size, V gene, D gene, CDR3 protein, CDR3 DNA. The D gene is left open where the match is weak. A clone size is listed for some rows: how often the clone was seen (once, few, many), or a class if it is expanded.

>TRBJ1-1|many|TRBV7-9|NA
CASSLALGRAEAFF
TGTGCCAGCAGCTTAGCGCTAGGGCGCGCTGAAGCTTTCTTT
>TRBJ2-3|many|TRBV20-1|TRBD2
CSAFSGGGDTDTQYF
TGCAGTGCTTTTTCTGGGGGGGGGGATACAGATACGCAGTATTTT
>TRBJ2-2|many|TRBV3-1|NA
CASSQDFGLATGELFF
TGTGCCAGCAGCCAAGATTTCGGCCTGGCCACCGGGGAGCTGTTTTTT
>TRBJ2-3|NA|TRBV7-3|NA
CASSLDRLDTQYF
TGTGCCAGCAGCTTAGACAGGCTTGATACGCAGTATTTT
>TRBJ2-7|many|TRBV6-5|TRBD1
CASIPMPGQGTYEQYF
TGTGCCAGCATCCCCATGCCGGGACAGGGAACCTACGAGCAGTACTTC
>TRBJ2-1|many|TRBV7-9|TRBD1
CASSPRTGNNEQFF
TGTGCCAGCAGTCCGAGGACAGGAAACAATGAGCAGTTCTTC
>TRBJ1-1|NA|TRBV27|TRBD1
CASSLHRQGGRNTEAFF
TGTGCCAGCAGTCTACATCGGCAGGGGGGTAGGAACACTGAAGCTTTCTTT
>TRBJ1-5|many|TRBV7-8|TRBD1
CASSPGRPGGAGNQPQHF
TGTGCCAGCAGCCCCGGGCGGCCAGGGGGAGCCGGCAATCAGCCCCAGCATTTT
>TRBJ2-5|many|TRBV7-3|NA
CASSPDSHQETQYF
TGTGCCAGCAGCCCGGACAGTCATCAAGAGACCCAGTACTTC
>TRBJ2-7|many|TRBV11-2|TRBD1
CASSLAGQGHYEQYF
TGTGCCAGCAGCTTAGCGGGACAGGGGCACTACGAGCAGTACTTC
>TRBJ1-5|many|TRBV20-1|NA
CSARGPNQPQHF
TGCAGTGCTAGGGGTCCGAATCAGCCCCAGCATTTT
>TRBJ2-3|many|TRBV9|NA
CASSERGRTDTQYF
TGTGCCAGCAGCGAGAGGGGCCGCACAGATACGCAGTATTTT
>TRBJ1-4|NA|TRBV5-1|NA
CASRPTETTNEKLFF
TGCGCCAGCAGACCGACAGAGACAACTAATGAAAAACTGTTTTTT
>TRBJ2-1|many|TRBV6-1|TRBD2
CASSELLAGEQFF
TGTGCCAGCAGTGAGTTACTAGCGGGTGAGCAGTTCTTC
>TRBJ2-3|many|TRBV2|NA
CASGADSSTDTQYF
TGTGCCAGTGGAGCGGATTCTAGCACAGATACGCAGTATTTT
>TRBJ1-5|NA|TRBV12-3/TRBV12-4|NA
CASSQSGGRGNQAQHF
TGTGCCAGCAGCCAGTCCGGGGGCCGGGGCAATCAGGCCCAGCATTTT
>TRBJ1-5|many|TRBV20-1|TRBD1
CSASSGTGAGNQPQHF
TGCAGTGCTAGTAGTGGCACAGGGGCCGGCAATCAGCCCCAGCATTTT
>TRBJ2-1|many|TRBV20-1|NA
CGGSPGQYEQFF
TGCGGGGGGTCCCCGGGACAGTATGAGCAGTTCTTC
>TRBJ2-6|many|TRBV24-1|NA
CATSEPGGANVLTF
TGTGCCACCAGTGAACCCGGGGGGGCCAACGTCCTGACTTTC
>TRBJ2-5|many|TRBV5-1|NA
CASSFGNILQETQYF
TGCGCCAGCAGCTTCGGCAACATTCTACAAGAGACCCAGTACTTC
>TRBJ1-1|few|TRBV29-1|TRBD1
CSAYDRGYTEAFF
TGCAGCGCGTACGACAGGGGATACACTGAAGCTTTCTTT
>TRBJ2-1|many|TRBV24-1|TRBD1
CATSDSTGGSYNEQFF
TGTGCCACCAGTGATTCAACAGGGGGTTCCTACAATGAGCAGTTCTTC
>TRBJ1-2|NA|TRBV7-8|NA
CASSLRNYGYTF
TGTGCCAGCAGCTTGAGAAACTATGGCTACACCTTC
>TRBJ1-4|many|TRBV12-3/TRBV12-4|TRBD1
CASSTGQNNEKLFF
TGTGCCAGCAGTACGGGACAGAATAATGAAAAACTGTTTTTT
>TRBJ1-5|many|TRBV7-9|TRBD1
CASSLTGTADQPQHF
TGTGCCAGCAGCTTAACCGGGACAGCCGATCAGCCCCAGCATTTT
>TRBJ2-7|many|TRBV7-3|NA
CASSLGQDYEQYF
TGTGCCAGCAGCTTAGGGCAGGACTACGAGCAGTACTTC
>TRBJ2-1|NA|TRBV29-1|NA
CSVRLDGFNEQFF
TGCAGCGTGAGGTTGGACGGATTTAATGAGCAGTTCTTC
>TRBJ2-3|NA|TRBV5-1|NA
CASSLRGGDRQYF
TGCGCCAGCAGCTTGCGGGGCGGAGATAGGCAGTACTTT